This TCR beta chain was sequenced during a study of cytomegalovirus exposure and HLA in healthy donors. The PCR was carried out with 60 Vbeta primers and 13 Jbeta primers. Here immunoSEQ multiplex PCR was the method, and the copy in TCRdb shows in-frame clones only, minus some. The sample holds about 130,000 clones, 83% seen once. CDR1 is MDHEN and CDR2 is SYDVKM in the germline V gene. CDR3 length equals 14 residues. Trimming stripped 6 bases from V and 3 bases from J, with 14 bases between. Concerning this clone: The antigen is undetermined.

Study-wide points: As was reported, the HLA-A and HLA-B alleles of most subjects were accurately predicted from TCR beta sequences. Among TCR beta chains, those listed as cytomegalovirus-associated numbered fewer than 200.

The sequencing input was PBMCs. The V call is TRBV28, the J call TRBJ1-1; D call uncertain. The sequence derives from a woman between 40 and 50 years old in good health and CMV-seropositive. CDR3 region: CASSGVRADTEAFF. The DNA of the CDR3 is TGTGCCAGCAGCGGGGTTCGGGCGGACACTGAAGCTTTCTTT.